One and the same sample provided the 16 T cell receptor beta chains below, sequenced in a study of graft-versus-host responses after intestinal transplantation (dated by TCRdb to about 2021). The time point label here, explained by the study, means: cells obtained before transplantation from donor or recipient. Mixed lymphocyte reactions plated about 200,000 CFSE-labeled pre-transplant responders with about 200,000 irradiated violet-dye-labeled stimulators and were cultured for around six days. The method was the immunoSEQ multiplex PCR assay. The table comes from immuneACCESS by way of TCRdb, which keeps in-frame sequences with V and J called. Part of the clones is missing from these tables; in studies checked, under half for an unresolved V gene and the rest for unknown reasons. This sample is represented by 8,000 to 9,500 clones; more than 25% of them were singletons. The ten largest make up about 1.9% of the sample.

This specimen was alloreactive CD8+ T cells from a mixed lymphocyte reaction culture, taken before intestinal transplant. What the cell subset or site label conveys for this sample: CFSE-low proliferating T cells sorted from roughly 6-day pre-transplant mixed lymphocyte reaction (GvH or HvG direction). Receptors originate from a human patient who received an intestinal transplant.

This sequence joins TRBV7-3 and TRBJ2-1, with 10 nucleotides matching TRBD1. The CDR3 runs to 14 residues. The junction had 2 bases not matched to a gene; V was cut back by 1 base and J by 8 bases. Germline V gives CDR1 SGHTA, CDR2 FQGTGA. For the CDR3, the DNA is TGTGCCAGCAGCTTAAGGGGACAGGGGTATGAGCAGTTCTTC. Its translation: CASSLRGQGYEQFF.

The chain is built from TRBV10-3 and TRBJ2-6; 7 bases are a match to TRBD1. This CDR3 region has 20 residues. V lost 6 bases to trimming and J lost 2 bases; unmatched junction nucleotides: 19. Germline assignment: CDR1 ENHRY and CDR2 SYGVKD. The CDR3 sequence: CAIRKKRWGQILTGANVLTF. CDR3 bases: TGTGCCATCAGAAAAAAGAGATGGGGACAGATCCTCACTGGGGCCAACGTCCTGACTTTC.

This clone is medium-sized within its sample. The rearrangement joins TRBV10-1 to TRBJ1-5; D is possibly TRBD1 (6 bases). With 2 bases removed from V and 0 bases from J, the gap between germline ends came to 11 bases. Per the germline V gene, CDR1 is WNHNN and CDR2 is SYGVQD (reference sequence). This CDR3 contains 16 residues. CDR3 in amino acids: CASSELGQNSNQPQHF. The CDR3 DNA reads as TGCGCCAGCAGTGAGCTCGGACAGAATAGCAATCAGCCCCAGCATTTT.

CDR3 protein: CASSLFWGGNQPQHF. As DNA, the CDR3 is TGTGCCAGCAGCTTGTTTTGGGGAGGCAATCAGCCCCAGCATTTT. The rearrangement uses TRBV5-6 and TRBJ1-5; D not resolved. Trimming removed 1 base from V and 2 bases from J, with 10 bases in between. This CDR3 is 15 amino acids long. Per germline, CDR1 SGHDT and CDR2 YYEEEE.

The V call is TRBV15, the J call TRBJ2-5; 7 positions match TRBD1. CDR3 size: 14 residues. With 5 bases clipped from V and 5 bases from J, the junction kept 8 bases outside the gene matches. The V gene's germline CDR1 is LNHNV and CDR2 YYDKDF (reference sequence). The CDR3 loop is CATSRRTGLETQYF. The CDR3 DNA sequence: TGTGCCACCAGCCGGAGGACAGGATTGGAGACCCAGTACTTC.

This chain joins TRBV9 and TRBJ2-7; TRBD1 is a possible D gene (5 bases). The CDR3 sequence is 13 residues long. Trimming removed 3 bases at V and 1 base at J, with 8 bases between. Germline V gene data show CDR1 as SGDLS and CDR2 as YYNGEE. The CDR3 coding sequence is TGTGCCAGCAGCGGTAGGGGATCCTACGAGCAGTACTTC. This codes for CASSGRGSYEQYF.

This chain joins TRBV11-3 and TRBJ2-7; D might be TRBD1 (6 bases). Germline CDR1 SGHNT, CDR2 YENEEA. This CDR3 is 15 amino acids long. Deletions cut 5 bases from V and 0 bases from J, with 14 bases between. Here the CDR3 reads CASSHRDTSSYEQYF. The DNA for the CDR3 is TGTGCCAGCAGCCACCGGGACACCTCCTCCTACGAGCAGTACTTC.

This clone was seen more than once but under ten times. The rearrangement joins TRBV11-2 to TRBJ2-3, with D unclear. The CDR3 is 12 residues long. The germline CDR1 and CDR2 sequences are SGHAT and FQNNGV. Trimming pared 3 bases from V and 3 bases from J, leaving 4 bases between. DNA of the CDR3: TGTGCCAGCAGCTTTCTAACAGATACGCAGTATTTT. It translates to CASSFLTDTQYF.

The chain employs TRBV6-5 and TRBJ1-3, with TRBD1 as a possible D gene (5 bases). The CDR3 is made up of 15 amino acids. The V gene's germline CDR1 is MNHEY and CDR2 SVGAGI. The V and J ends lost 4 bases and 0 bases respectively, with 10 bases between them. The CDR3 DNA is TGTGCCAGCAGTTCACGGGGGTACTCTGGAAACACCATATATTTT. Protein product: CASSSRGYSGNTIYF.

In its sample, this clone is medium-sized. This chain uses TRBV7-9 with TRBJ1-3, with D uncertain. CDR1 SEHNR and CDR2 FQNEAQ come from the germline V gene (reference sequence). V was shortened by 1 base and J by 4 bases, with 8 bases between the two germline ends. The CDR3 is 14 amino acids. The CDR3: CASSLEFPGNTIYF. The CDR3 DNA reads TGTGCCAGCAGCTTAGAATTCCCGGGAAACACCATATATTTT.

This clone has just one count. The rearrangement joins TRBV4-1 to TRBJ1-5, with D unresolved. CDR1 MGHRA and CDR2 YSYEKL come from the germline V gene. The ends were cut back, 0 bases at V and 4 bases at J, with 7 bases in the middle. This CDR3 is 14 amino acids long. The DNA of the CDR3 is TGCGCCAGCAGCCAAGATTACGGTAATCAGCCCCAGCATTTT. This encodes CASSQDYGNQPQHF.

This sequence joins TRBV9 and TRBJ2-1; 9 nucleotides match TRBD1. The CDR3 is made up of 15 amino acids. Germline CDR1 is SGDLS and CDR2 is YYNGEE. V was clipped by 0 bases and J by 5 bases; unmatched bases: 3. Here the CDR3 reads CASSVGGQGNNEQFF. CDR3 in DNA: TGTGCCAGCAGCGTAGGGGGACAGGGTAACAATGAGCAGTTCTTC.

There are a few counts of this clone. The rearrangement joins TRBV7-9 to TRBJ2-3; 9 bases match TRBD2. Germline CDR1 and CDR2: SEHNR and FQNEAQ (reference sequence). This CDR3 has 16 amino acids. With V trimmed by 1 base and J by 6 bases, 8 bases remained unmatched. CDR3 residues: CASSLGGLALGDTQYF. The CDR3 region has the DNA TGTGCCAGCAGCTTAGGCGGACTAGCGCTGGGGGATACGCAGTATTTT. The whole variable domain, filled in from reference TRBV7-9 and TRBJ2-3, reads DTGVSQNPRHKITKRGQNVTFRCDPISEHNRLYWYRQTLGQGPEFLTYFQNEAQLEKSRLLSDRFSAERPKGSFSTLEIQRTEQGDSAMYLCASSLGGLALGDTQYFGPGTRLTVL.

The V call is TRBV28, the J call TRBJ1-5; D call uncertain. The V end lost 5 bases, the J end lost 5 bases, and 13 bases lay between the germline ends. The CDR3 sequence is 14 residues long. Germline values: CDR1 MDHEN, CDR2 SYDVKM. CDR3 bases: TGTGCCAGCAGTGCCTCCTGGAGTGATCAGCCCCAGCATTTT. This translates into CASSASWSDQPQHF.

This rearrangement joins TRBV2 to TRBJ2-7; D is undetermined. The CDR3 extends over 14 amino acids. The ends were cut back, 6 bases at V and 4 bases at J, with 16 bases in the middle. From germline, CDR1 is SNHLY and CDR2 FYNNEI. CDR3 sequence (DNA): TGTGCCAGCAGAACTCCTAGTACGGTATACGAGCAGTACTTC. It specifies CASRTPSTVYEQYF.

The V gene is TRBV27, the J gene TRBJ2-1, with 9 bases that match TRBD2. The CDR3 covers 15 residues. Germline V CDR1 and CDR2: MNHEY, SMNVEV (reference sequence). After removal of 10 bases from V and 10 bases from J, the junction contained 17 bases not matched to a gene. The CDR3 sequence is CATREVAGEWREQFF. Written as DNA, the CDR3 is TGTGCCACCCGAGAGGTAGCGGGAGAATGGCGGGAGCAGTTCTTC.